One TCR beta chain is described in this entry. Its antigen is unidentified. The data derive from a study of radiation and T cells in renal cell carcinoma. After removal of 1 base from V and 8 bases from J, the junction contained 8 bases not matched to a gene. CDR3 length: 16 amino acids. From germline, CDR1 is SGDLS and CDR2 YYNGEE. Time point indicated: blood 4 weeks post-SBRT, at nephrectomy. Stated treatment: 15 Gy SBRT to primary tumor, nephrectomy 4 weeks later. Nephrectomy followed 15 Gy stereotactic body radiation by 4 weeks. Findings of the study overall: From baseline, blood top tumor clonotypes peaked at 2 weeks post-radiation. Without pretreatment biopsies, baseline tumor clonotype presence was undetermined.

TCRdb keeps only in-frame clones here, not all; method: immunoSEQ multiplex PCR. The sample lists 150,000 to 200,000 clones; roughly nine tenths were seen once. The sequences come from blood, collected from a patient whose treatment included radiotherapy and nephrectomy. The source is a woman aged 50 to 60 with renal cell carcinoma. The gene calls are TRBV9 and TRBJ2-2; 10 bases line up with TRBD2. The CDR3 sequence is CASSVTSGAPGGELFF. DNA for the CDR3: TGTGCCAGCAGCGTAACTAGCGGGGCCCCAGGTGGGGAGCTGTTTTTT. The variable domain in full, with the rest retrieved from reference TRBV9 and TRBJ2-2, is DSGVTQTPKHLITATGQRVTLRCSPRSGDLSVYWYQQSLDQGLQFLIQYYNGEERAKGNILERFSAQQFPDLHSELNLSSLELGDSALYFCASSVTSGAPGGELFFGEGSRLTVL.